Following are 17 T cell receptor beta chains from one sample sequenced in a study of blood T cells in healthy people across ages. Primed by a sample-barcoded 5' primer and a J-beta primer mix, a second PCR proceeded for roughly 7 to 12 cycles. MiXCR, run by TCRdb on the 5' RACE reads, gives a single entry per CDR3 protein. The sample contains hundreds of thousands of distinct CDR3 sequences, roughly 49% of which appear only once. Specimen: blood. These receptors all stem from a woman in her sixties or seventies in good health.

This chain connects TRBV6-6 to TRBJ2-1, with a tentative D call TRBD1 (6 bases). V dropped 7 bases and J dropped 5 bases, with 18 bases sitting between them. The CDR3 has 15 residues. CDR1 and CDR2 from the germline V gene are MNHNY and SVGAGI (reference sequence). CDR3 amino acids: CASKVQGRANNEQFF. The CDR3 DNA reads as TGTGCCAGCAAGGTACAGGGAAGGGCAAACAATGAGCAGTTCTTC.

This chain uses TRBV9 with TRBJ2-1; D might be TRBD2 (6 bases). Germline assignment: CDR1 SGDLS and CDR2 YYNGEE. The CDR3 has 15 amino acids. V lost 1 base and J 1 base, leaving 9 bases between the germline ends. CDR3 sequence reads: CASSVIGGSYNEQFF. The CDR3 nucleotides read TGTGCCAGCAGCGTAATCGGGGGATCCTACAATGAGCAGTTCTTC.

In its sample, this clonotype was seen many times. V gene TRBV7-2 combines with J gene TRBJ2-2; possibly TRBD2 for D (5 bases). The CDR3 consists of 14 residues. Germline V gene data show CDR1 as SGHTA and CDR2 as FQGNSA. Deletions cut 7 bases from V and 2 bases from J, with 11 bases between. The CDR3 DNA follows: TGTGCCAGCAAAACTAGGGCTAACACCGGGGAGCTGTTTTTT. It yields the protein CASKTRANTGELFF.

This clonotype was counted only a few times. The chain recombines TRBV20-1 with TRBJ1-1; TRBD1 matches at 8 bases. CDR1 and CDR2 from the germline V gene are DFQATT and SNEGSKA (reference sequence). Trimming removed 7 bases from V and 3 bases from J; junction bases left unmatched: 1. This CDR3 contains 11 residues. This CDR3 reads CSVTGDTEAFF. In nucleotides, the CDR3 is TGCAGTGTGACAGGGGACACTGAAGCTTTCTTT.

The CDR3 loop reads CSVTTTSSSYNEQYF. CDR3 bases: TGCAGCGTCACGACTACCTCGAGCTCCTACAATGAGCAGTACTTC. The gene calls are TRBV29-1 and TRBJ2-1, with a possible D match to TRBD2 (5 bases). The J call is in doubt because the DNA end fits TRBJ2-7 better. Germline V lookup: CDR1 SQVTM, CDR2 ANQGSEA. The CDR3 sequence is 15 residues long.

The chain carries TRBV5-1 and TRBJ2-7, with 9 bases fitting TRBD1. With 0 bases clipped from V and 2 bases from J, the junction kept 9 bases outside the gene matches. This CDR3 has 17 residues. CDR1 is SGHRS and CDR2 is YFSETQ in the germline V gene. The CDR3 reads CASSLASSDRGTYEQYF. CDR3 DNA sequence: TGCGCCAGCAGCTTGGCTAGTTCCGACAGGGGGACCTACGAGCAGTACTTC. Full variable domain (missing parts from reference TRBV5-1 and TRBJ2-7): KAGVTQTPRYLIKTRGQQVTLSCSPISGHRSVSWYQQTPGQGLQFLFEYFSETQRNKGNFPGRFSGRQFSNSRSEMNVSTLELGDSALYLCASSLASSDRGTYEQYFGPGTRLTVT.

The chain has TRBV28 and TRBJ1-1; 7 bases are shared with TRBD1. Germline V gene sequence: CDR1 MDHEN, CDR2 SYDVKM. The trim removed 4 bases at V and 3 bases at J, leaving 8 bases unmatched. The CDR3 has 15 amino acids. CDR3: CASSCPPGQHTEAFF. DNA of the CDR3: TGTGCCAGCAGTTGCCCTCCGGGACAGCACACTGAAGCTTTCTTT.

The chain links TRBV20-1 to TRBJ2-5; 9 bases are a match to TRBD2. In germline, CDR1 is DFQATT, CDR2 SNEGSKA (reference sequence). Losses at the gene ends were 5 bases for V and 4 bases for J; bases not matched to a gene: 11. This CDR3 has 15 residues. The CDR3 DNA sequence: TGCAGTGCTCGGGATTGGCGGGAGGGGGGAGAGACCCAGTACTTC. Translation gives CSARDWREGGETQYF.

The chain joins TRBV5-1 to TRBJ2-7; D is perhaps TRBD1 or TRBD2 (6 bases each). Germline CDR1 is SGHRS and CDR2 is YFSETQ. V was clipped by 4 bases and J by 3 bases, with 20 bases between them. The CDR3 runs 16 residues. The CDR3 sequence is CASSPYRGQGLYEQYF. DNA of the CDR3: TGCGCCAGCAGCCCGTACCGGGGGCAGGGGCTCTACGAGCAGTACTTC.

The rearrangement links TRBV9 to TRBJ2-3; tentatively, D is TRBD1 or TRBD2 (5 bases each). This CDR3 has 14 residues. The germline CDR1 and CDR2 sequences are SGDLS and YYNGEE. Trimming cost V 3 bases and J 2 bases, with 10 bases left between them. CDR3 sequence (DNA): TGTGCCAGCAGCGCCGGGACGAACACAGATACGCAGTATTTT. The encoded protein is CASSAGTNTDTQYF.

The rearrangement links TRBV11-2 to TRBJ2-5; D possibly corresponds to TRBD2 (6 bases). V was trimmed by 1 base and J by 11 bases, leaving 17 bases between them. The CDR3 is 14 amino acids. Per germline, CDR1 SGHAT and CDR2 FQNNGV. The CDR3 bases are TGTGCCAGCAGCTTAGGGGTTAGCGGCAGGGCGCAGTACTTC. Its translation is CASSLGVSGRAQYF.

In this sample, this clonotype turned up a few times. The chain carries TRBV5-5 and TRBJ2-3, with 11 bases lining up with TRBD2. V shed 5 bases, J shed 2 bases, and the junction held 13 bases outside the gene matches. The length of the CDR3 is 18 residues. Per the germline V gene, CDR1 is SGHKS and CDR2 is YYEKEE (reference sequence). CDR3 loop: CASSTTISGRAFTDTQYF. DNA for the CDR3: TGTGCCAGCAGTACAACTATTAGCGGGAGGGCTTTCACAGATACGCAGTATTTT.

The chain has TRBV6-1 and TRBJ2-3; 12 positions match TRBD2. The ends lost 0 bases at V and 4 bases at J; junction bases unmatched: 5. Germline values: CDR1 MNHNS, CDR2 SASEGT. This CDR3 spans 17 amino acids. The CDR3 region is CASSEAPTSGSADTQYF. The CDR3, as DNA: TGTGCCAGCAGTGAAGCTCCGACTAGCGGGAGTGCAGATACGCAGTATTTT.

This clonotype showed up just a few times. The chain links TRBV12-3 or TRBV12-4 to TRBJ2-5; possible D gene TRBD2, 6 bases. The V gene lost 7 bases and the J gene lost 4 bases, with 22 bases spanning the gap. This CDR3 comprises 16 residues. CDR3 loop: CASTVNQPGLGETQYF. CDR3 sequence (DNA): TGTGCCAGCACCGTAAACCAACCGGGACTCGGAGAGACCCAGTACTTC.

This clonotype has just one count. The chain has TRBV4-2 and TRBJ2-1; D gene ambiguous. V shed 0 bases and J shed 10 bases, with 10 bases lying between them. Germline lookup yields CDR1 LGHNA and CDR2 YNFKEQ. This CDR3 has 13 amino acids. The CDR3 is CASSQDLMREQFF. In DNA form, the CDR3 reads TGTGCCAGCAGCCAAGATCTGATGAGGGAGCAGTTCTTC.

The chain uses TRBV4-3 and TRBJ2-2, with D hard to call. Germline V lookup: CDR1 LGHNA, CDR2 YSLEER. CDR3 length: 14 residues. Trimming shortened V by 1 base and J by 4 bases, and 7 bases separated the two germline ends. Written as DNA, the CDR3 is TGCGCCAGCAGCCAAGCATCAGGCACCGGGGAGCTGTTTTTT. Amino acids: CASSQASGTGELFF.

The CDR3 DNA reads TGTGCCGCTGTGGATTCTATTCATTGGACAGATACGCAGTATTTT. Amino acids: CAAVDSIHWTDTQYF. The chain couples TRBV30 to TRBJ2-3; the D is unclear. Trimming cost V 8 bases and J 3 bases, with 21 bases left between them. Germline CDR1 GTSNPN, CDR2 SVGIG (reference sequence). There are 15 residues in the CDR3. Full variable domain (rest looked up from reference TRBV30 and TRBJ2-3): SQTIHQWPATLVQPVGSPLSLECTVEGTSNPNLYWYRQAAGRGLQLLFYSVGIGQISSEVPQNLSASRPQDRQFILSSKKLLLSDSGFYLCAAVDSIHWTDTQYFGPGTRLTVL.